This TCR beta chain stems from a study of T cells in Graves' hyperthyroidism and ophthalmopathy. TCR beta CDR3 region amplification was performed from RNA transcripts. With the HTBI primer set, the TCR CDR3 went through a first round of RT-PCR. MiXCR, run by TCRdb on the multiplex PCR reads, gives a single entry per CDR3 protein. The table records 350,000 to 400,000 distinct CDR3 sequences, about 15% of them present only once. CDR3 length: 14 residues. Germline V gene lookup returns CDR1 SEHNR and CDR2 FQNEAQ (reference sequence). V was clipped by 6 bases and J by 8 bases, with 17 bases between them. This sequence was found in an older woman with Graves' hyperthyroidism. Sequencing was performed on blood. The chain is built from TRBV7-9 and TRBJ2-1, with D hard to call. The CDR3 sequence is CASSRGPTHDEQFF. The CDR3 DNA follows: TGTGCCAGCAGTCGAGGACCAACACACGATGAGCAGTTCTTC.